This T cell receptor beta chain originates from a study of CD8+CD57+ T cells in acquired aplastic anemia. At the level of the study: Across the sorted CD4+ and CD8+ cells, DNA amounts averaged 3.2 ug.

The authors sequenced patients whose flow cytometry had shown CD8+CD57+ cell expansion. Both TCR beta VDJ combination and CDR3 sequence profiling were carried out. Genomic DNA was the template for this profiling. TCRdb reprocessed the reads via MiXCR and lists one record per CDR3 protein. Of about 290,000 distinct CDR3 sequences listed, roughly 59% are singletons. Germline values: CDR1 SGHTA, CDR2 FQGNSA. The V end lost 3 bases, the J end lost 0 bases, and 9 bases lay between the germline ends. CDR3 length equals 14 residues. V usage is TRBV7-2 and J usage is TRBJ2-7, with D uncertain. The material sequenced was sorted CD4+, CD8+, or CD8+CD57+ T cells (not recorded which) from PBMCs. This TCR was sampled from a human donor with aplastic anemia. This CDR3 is CASSLTVSSYEQYF. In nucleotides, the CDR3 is TGTGCCAGCAGCTTGACGGTGAGCTCCTACGAGCAGTACTTC.